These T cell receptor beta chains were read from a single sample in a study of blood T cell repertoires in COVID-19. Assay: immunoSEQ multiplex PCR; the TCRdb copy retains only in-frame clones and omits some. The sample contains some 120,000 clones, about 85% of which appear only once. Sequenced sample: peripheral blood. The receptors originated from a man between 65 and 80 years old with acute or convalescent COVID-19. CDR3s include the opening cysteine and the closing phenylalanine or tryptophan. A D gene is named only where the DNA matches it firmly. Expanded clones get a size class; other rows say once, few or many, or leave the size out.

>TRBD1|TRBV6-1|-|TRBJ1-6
TGTGCCAGCAGTTGGGGCAGGGGGCTAAATTCACCCCTCCACTTT
CASSWGRGLNSPLHF
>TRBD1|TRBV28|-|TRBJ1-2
TGTGCCAGCAGTCTATACAGGGGTGGCTATGGCTACACCTTC
CASSLYRGGYGYTF
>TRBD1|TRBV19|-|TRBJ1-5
TGTGCCAGCACCCGAGGACAGGGATCCTTTCAGCCCCAGCATTTT
CASTRGQGSFQPQHF
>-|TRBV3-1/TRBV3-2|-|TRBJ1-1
TGTGCCAGCAGCCAAGTCCCGGACACTGAAGCTTTCTTT
CASSQVPDTEAFF
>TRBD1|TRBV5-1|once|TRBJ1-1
TGCGCCAGCAGCGTGGGGGTGGGACAGACCAACACTGAAGCTTTCTTT
CASSVGVGQTNTEAFF
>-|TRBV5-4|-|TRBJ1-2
TGTGCCAGCAGCTTGGTTGGGGGCCCTAACTATGGCTACACCTTC
CASSLVGGPNYGYTF
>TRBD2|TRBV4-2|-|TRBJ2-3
TGTGCCAGCAGCCAAGTGACTAGCGGGGGGTCAGATACGCAGTATTTT
CASSQVTSGGSDTQYF
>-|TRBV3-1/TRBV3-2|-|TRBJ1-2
TGTGCCAGCAGCCAATCCCCGACAGCTCTCTATGGCTACACCTTC
CASSQSPTALYGYTF
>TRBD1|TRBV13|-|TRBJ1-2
TGTGCCAGCAGCACCCAACAGGGGCGAAACTATGGCTACACCTTC
CASSTQQGRNYGYTF
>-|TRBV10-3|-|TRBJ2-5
TGTGCCATAGGCCCTCGGGAGGAGACCCAGTACTTC
CAIGPREETQYF